A selection of T cell receptor beta chains follows, all from one sample in a study of CD8 T cells in Susac syndrome. MiXCR was run by TCRdb on the immunoSEQ multiplex PCR reads, yielding one entry per CDR3 protein. The sample lists under 95,000 distinct CDR3 sequences; roughly 94% were seen once. The sample was CD8+ T cells from PBMCs. Receptor source: a human donor with Susac syndrome. Each CDR3 is given with its conserved first and last residue. The order of the fields is clone size, V gene, J gene, D gene, CDR3 DNA, CDR3 protein. A D gene is named only where the DNA matches it firmly. A clone size is listed for some rows: how often the clone was seen (once, few, many), or a class if it is expanded.

size: .
V: TRBV6-2/TRBV6-3
J: TRBJ2-7
D: .
DNA: TGTGCCAGCAGTTACAGGGGCGGGATCTACGAGCAGTACTTC
CDR3: CASSYRGGIYEQYF

size: .
V: TRBV11-2
J: TRBJ2-3
D: .
DNA: TGTGCCAGCAGCTTAAGTCACCAGTATTTT
CDR3: CASSLSHQYF

size: .
V: TRBV4-3
J: TRBJ1-5
D: .
DNA: TGCGCCAGCAGCCAAGACTTGGAGGCAGGGGCGTATCAGCCCCAGCATTTT
CDR3: CASSQDLEAGAYQPQHF

size: .
V: TRBV30
J: TRBJ2-5
D: .
DNA: TGTGCCTGGAGTGTCCTCGATCAAGAGACCCAGTACTTC
CDR3: CAWSVLDQETQYF

size: .
V: TRBV4-3
J: TRBJ2-4
D: TRBD2
DNA: TGCGCCAGCAGCCAAGACCGGGCGGGAGGGCCAAGTAACATTCAGTACTTC
CDR3: CASSQDRAGGPSNIQYF

size: .
V: TRBV29-1
J: TRBJ2-7
D: .
DNA: TGCAGCGTTGAATGGCGGGGGCGCGACAACGAGCAGTACTTC
CDR3: CSVEWRGRDNEQYF

size: .
V: TRBV2
J: TRBJ1-2
D: .
DNA: TGTGCCATCTCAGTGCCCCCTGAAAGGGGACGACGCTATGGCTACACCTTC
CDR3: CAISVPPERGRRYGYTF

size: .
V: TRBV13
J: TRBJ1-2
D: TRBD1
DNA: TGTGCCAGCAGCCAAGAGTTGACAGGGTCCGGCTACACCTTC
CDR3: CASSQELTGSGYTF

size: once
V: TRBV5-4
J: TRBJ2-3
D: .
DNA: TGTGCCAGCAGCGAGGACGGATCCACAGATACGCAGTATTTT
CDR3: CASSEDGSTDTQYF

size: .
V: TRBV9
J: TRBJ2-1
D: .
DNA: TGTGCCAGCAGCTCAGGGGGAGGGAGAAGTCCGTTCTTC
CDR3: CASSSGGGRSPFF

size: once
V: TRBV2
J: TRBJ2-7
D: .
DNA: TGTGCCAGCAATGCAGGCGGAGGATCTTACGAGCAGTACTTC
CDR3: CASNAGGGSYEQYF

size: .
V: TRBV12-3/TRBV12-4
J: TRBJ2-1
D: TRBD2
DNA: TGTGCCAGCAGGCCAGGACTAGGCGATGAGCAGTTCTTC
CDR3: CASRPGLGDEQFF

size: .
V: TRBV5-4
J: TRBJ1-5
D: .
DNA: TGTGCCAGCAGCTTAAATAATCAGCCCCAGCATTTT
CDR3: CASSLNNQPQHF

size: .
V: TRBV29-1
J: TRBJ2-3
D: TRBD1
DNA: TGCAGCGCGACCGGGACAGGGAAGGGGCAAGCTCCAGATACGCAGTATTTT
CDR3: CSATGTGKGQAPDTQYF

size: .
V: TRBV19
J: TRBJ1-5
D: .
DNA: TGTGCCAGTAACACAGATTATAGCAATCAGCCCCAGCATTTT
CDR3: CASNTDYSNQPQHF

size: .
V: TRBV18
J: TRBJ2-7
D: .
DNA: TGTGCCAGCCGAAAGACGGGAGACGAGCAGTACTTC
CDR3: CASRKTGDEQYF

size: .
V: TRBV20-1
J: TRBJ1-2
D: .
DNA: TGCAGTACCCTCTTGGGTGTCTACACCTTC
CDR3: CSTLLGVYTF

size: .
V: TRBV28
J: TRBJ1-1
D: .
DNA: TGTGCCAGCAGTGGCCCGTACGCCACTGAAGCTTTCTTT
CDR3: CASSGPYATEAFF

size: once
V: TRBV25-1
J: TRBJ2-2
D: .
DNA: TGTGCCAGCAGACAGGTTAACGGGGAGCTGTTTTTT
CDR3: CASRQVNGELFF

size: .
V: TRBV9
J: TRBJ1-5
D: .
DNA: TGTGCCAGCAGCGTATCTGAAGCGGGTCAGCCCCAGCATTTT
CDR3: CASSVSEAGQPQHF

size: .
V: TRBV7-9
J: TRBJ2-7
D: .
DNA: TGTGCCAGCAGTACGGGACATTCCTACGAGCAGTACTTC
CDR3: CASSTGHSYEQYF

size: .
V: TRBV19
J: TRBJ2-4
D: .
DNA: TGTGCCAGTAGTATCGCGCAGGCTAACATTCAGTACTTC
CDR3: CASSIAQANIQYF

size: .
V: TRBV29-1
J: TRBJ2-7
D: .
DNA: TGCAGCGTGATTAAAGCGGAAAGCTCCTACGAGCAGTACTTC
CDR3: CSVIKAESSYEQYF

size: .
V: TRBV20-1
J: TRBJ1-1
D: .
DNA: TGCAGTGCTAGAGCCGGCCAGGACAGCTTTCTCACTGAAGCTTTCTTT
CDR3: CSARAGQDSFLTEAFF

size: .
V: TRBV20-1
J: TRBJ2-6
D: .
DNA: TGCAGTGCCGTTCGGGATATCTCCTCCTTCTCTGGGGCCAACGTCCTGACTTTC
CDR3: CSAVRDISSFSGANVLTF

size: once
V: TRBV12-3/TRBV12-4
J: TRBJ2-7
D: .
DNA: TGTGCCAGCAGTTTTGGGCCAGGCGAGCAGTACTTC
CDR3: CASSFGPGEQYF

size: .
V: TRBV29-1
J: TRBJ1-2
D: TRBD1
DNA: TGCAGCGTTGAAGCCCAGGACAGGGATAACTATGGCTACACCTTC
CDR3: CSVEAQDRDNYGYTF

size: .
V: TRBV24-1
J: TRBJ2-7
D: TRBD1
DNA: TGTGCCACCAGCCAACAGGGGCGCCACTACGAGCAGTACTTC
CDR3: CATSQQGRHYEQYF

size: once
V: TRBV20-1
J: TRBJ1-4
D: .
DNA: TGCAGTGCTAGAACGTTGTACAATGAAAAACTGTTTTTT
CDR3: CSARTLYNEKLFF

size: .
V: TRBV12-3/TRBV12-4
J: TRBJ2-2
D: TRBD2
DNA: TGTGCCAGCAGTTTTAGACTAGCGGGAGCGGTTAACACCGGGGAGCTGTTTTTT
CDR3: CASSFRLAGAVNTGELFF

size: .
V: TRBV20-1
J: TRBJ2-7
D: .
DNA: TGCAGTGCTAGGGGGACCTCCTACGAGCAGTACTTC
CDR3: CSARGTSYEQYF

size: .
V: TRBV4-1
J: TRBJ2-7
D: .
DNA: TGCGCCAGCAGCCAACTGCGGAACTACGAGCAGTACTTC
CDR3: CASSQLRNYEQYF

size: .
V: TRBV9
J: TRBJ2-1
D: .
DNA: TGTGCCAGCAGCGAAGCAGCTAGCTCCTACAATGAGCAGTTCTTC
CDR3: CASSEAASSYNEQFF

size: .
V: TRBV14
J: TRBJ2-1
D: .
DNA: TGTGCCAGCAGCCAAGCTTACAACTCCTACAATGAGCAGTTCTTC
CDR3: CASSQAYNSYNEQFF

size: few
V: TRBV6-5
J: TRBJ2-1
D: TRBD2
DNA: TGTGCCAGCAGTTACTCTAGCGGGAATGAGCAGTTCTTC
CDR3: CASSYSSGNEQFF

size: .
V: TRBV27
J: TRBJ1-1
D: .
DNA: TGTGCCAGCAGTCCTTCCAGGGAGAACACTGAAGCTTTCTTT
CDR3: CASSPSRENTEAFF

size: .
V: TRBV5-1
J: TRBJ2-1
D: .
DNA: TGCGCCAGCAACCTGGACTTTTACAATGAGCAGTTCTTC
CDR3: CASNLDFYNEQFF

size: .
V: TRBV29-1
J: TRBJ1-2
D: .
DNA: TGCAGCGTTTTTGGGGGACTTTCCTATGGCTACACCTTC
CDR3: CSVFGGLSYGYTF

size: .
V: TRBV29-1
J: TRBJ2-5
D: .
DNA: TGCAGCGTCGCCGGGACAGTCGGGGGAGAGACCCAGTACTTC
CDR3: CSVAGTVGGETQYF

size: .
V: TRBV15
J: TRBJ2-7
D: .
DNA: TGTGCCACCAGCAGCGGTAGCGGCTACTACGAGCAGTACTTC
CDR3: CATSSGSGYYEQYF

size: .
V: TRBV28
J: TRBJ1-2
D: .
DNA: TGTGCCAGCAGTTTGCCCGAGACCCTTTACTATGGCTACACCTTC
CDR3: CASSLPETLYYGYTF

size: .
V: TRBV9
J: TRBJ2-7
D: TRBD2
DNA: TGTGCCAGCAGCCCCCAGGGACTAGAATCCCACGAGCAGTACTTC
CDR3: CASSPQGLESHEQYF

size: .
V: TRBV7-6
J: TRBJ2-1
D: TRBD2
DNA: TGTGCCAGCAGCCTCCGGACTAGCGGGGGGCACAATGAGCAGTTCTTC
CDR3: CASSLRTSGGHNEQFF

size: once
V: TRBV20-1
J: TRBJ1-2
D: .
DNA: TGCAGTGCTAGCGACGTTGACTACACCTTC
CDR3: CSASDVDYTF

size: once
V: TRBV6-5
J: TRBJ1-5
D: .
DNA: TGTGCCAGCAGCGGACAGCCCAATCAGCCCCAGCATTTT
CDR3: CASSGQPNQPQHF

size: .
V: TRBV3-1
J: TRBJ2-2
D: TRBD2
DNA: TGTGCCAGCAGCCAGGAGAGGCTAGCGGGAATTACCGGGGAGCTGTTTTTT
CDR3: CASSQERLAGITGELFF

size: once
V: TRBV21-1
J: TRBJ2-5
D: .
DNA: TGTGCCAGCAGGATAAAACAGGGCCGGGAGACCCAGTACTTC
CDR3: CASRIKQGRETQYF

size: .
V: TRBV18
J: TRBJ1-5
D: .
DNA: TGTGCCAGCTCACGGTCGGAGGATAGCAATCAGCCCCAGCATTTT
CDR3: CASSRSEDSNQPQHF

size: .
V: TRBV29-1
J: TRBJ2-7
D: .
DNA: TGCAGCGTTCGAGACTCGGGGATCTACGAGCAGTACTTC
CDR3: CSVRDSGIYEQYF

size: .
V: TRBV27
J: TRBJ2-5
D: TRBD2
DNA: TGTGCCAGCAGTTCAAAAGAGCGGGAGGGCCAAGAGACCCAGTACTTC
CDR3: CASSSKEREGQETQYF

size: .
V: TRBV29-1
J: TRBJ2-1
D: TRBD2
DNA: TGCAGCGTTGACCTCGCGGGAGGGGTCGATGAGCAGTTCTTC
CDR3: CSVDLAGGVDEQFF

size: .
V: TRBV15
J: TRBJ2-5
D: .
DNA: TGTGCCACCAGCAGAGACCAGGGCGTCCAAGAGACCCAGTACTTC
CDR3: CATSRDQGVQETQYF

size: once
V: TRBV15
J: TRBJ2-7
D: .
DNA: TGTGCCACCAGCAGAGAAACCCGAACCTACGAGCAGTACTTC
CDR3: CATSRETRTYEQYF

size: .
V: TRBV4-3
J: TRBJ2-3
D: TRBD2
DNA: TGCGCCAGCAGCCAAGATATCGGGGGGGCAGATACGCAGTATTTT
CDR3: CASSQDIGGADTQYF

size: .
V: TRBV5-6
J: TRBJ2-5
D: .
DNA: TGTGCCAGCAGCTTGGACAGAAGGTACCAAGAGACCCAGTACTTC
CDR3: CASSLDRRYQETQYF

size: .
V: TRBV20-1
J: TRBJ1-1
D: TRBD1
DNA: TGCAGTGCTAGAGACAGGGGGCTCGACGGAGCTTTCTTT
CDR3: CSARDRGLDGAFF

size: .
V: TRBV27
J: TRBJ2-1
D: TRBD2
DNA: TGTGCCAGCAGGACAGCTAGCGGGAGATACAATGAGCAGTTCTTC
CDR3: CASRTASGRYNEQFF

size: .
V: TRBV27
J: TRBJ2-7
D: .
DNA: TGTGCCAGCAGTTCCGGGGGAGGCTACGAGCAGTACTTC
CDR3: CASSSGGGYEQYF

size: .
V: TRBV29-1
J: TRBJ1-3
D: .
DNA: TGCAGCGTTGAGGTTCCTGGAAACACCATATATTTT
CDR3: CSVEVPGNTIYF

size: .
V: TRBV12-3/TRBV12-4
J: TRBJ1-1
D: .
DNA: TGTGCCAGCACCCCCAGGGGCACTGAAGCTTTCTTT
CDR3: CASTPRGTEAFF